This T cell receptor (beta chain) was profiled in a study of CD4 T cells in relation to SARS-CoV-2 and coronaviruses. CDR3 length: 14 amino acids. The ends were cut back, 3 bases at V and 8 bases at J, with 11 bases in the middle. The germline CDR1 and CDR2 sequences are KGHSH and LQKENI. The unexposed donors gave CD4+ T cells in about 2011-2018, prior to COVID-19. The cells were cultured for about ten days before CD4+ T cells were isolated. TCRdb keeps only in-frame clones here, not all; method: immunoSEQ multiplex PCR. This sample carries around 18,000 clones, about 70% of them seen once, and the ten largest clones take roughly 30%. Concerning this clone itself: Its target is not known.

The TCR originated in a human donor in good health. The chain is built from TRBV18 and TRBJ1-6; possible D gene TRBD1, 5 bases. Sequenced sample: CD4+ T cells from PBMCs, cultured in vitro. The CDR3 DNA follows: TGTGCCAGCTCACCGGGGATGGGGGATTCACCCCTCCACTTT. As protein: CASSPGMGDSPLHF.